This is a list of T cell receptor beta chains from one sample in a study of spatial heterogeneity in lung cancer. From the 5' RACE reads, TCRdb called clonotypes with MiXCR, one entry per CDR3 protein. The table lists around 120,000 distinct CDR3 sequences, 12% of them singletons, with around 17% in the top ten. Here the sequenced sample was PBMCs, taken at follow-up. These receptors were taken from a male donor with early-stage non-small cell lung cancer. Both conserved end residues are part of each CDR3. The order of the fields is J gene, V gene, CDR3 protein.

j_call: TRBJ2-1
v_call: TRBV24-1
cdr3_aa: CATSDFLGNEQFF

j_call: TRBJ1-1
v_call: TRBV5-1
cdr3_aa: CASSSGQGNTEAFF

j_call: TRBJ2-5
v_call: TRBV28
cdr3_aa: CASSRAGQGIQETQYF

j_call: TRBJ2-1
v_call: TRBV4-3
cdr3_aa: CASSQDQVYNEQFF

j_call: TRBJ2-3
v_call: TRBV2
cdr3_aa: CASSQGTGGTDTQYF

j_call: TRBJ2-5
v_call: TRBV5-6
cdr3_aa: CASSFPYGARAQYF

j_call: TRBJ2-3
v_call: TRBV12-3/TRBV12-4
cdr3_aa: CASSWTGGGNTQYF

j_call: TRBJ2-7
v_call: TRBV11-2
cdr3_aa: CASSLISRRSYEQYF

j_call: TRBJ1-4
v_call: TRBV24-1
cdr3_aa: CATSPGQGRSNEKLFF

j_call: TRBJ1-1
v_call: TRBV11-1
cdr3_aa: CASSTLGGNTEAFF

j_call: TRBJ2-1
v_call: TRBV30
cdr3_aa: CAWSPYYNEQFF

j_call: TRBJ2-4
v_call: TRBV28
cdr3_aa: CASSSPPSLALEGDIQYF

j_call: TRBJ1-5
v_call: TRBV6-1
cdr3_aa: CASSEGNFPPQHF

j_call: TRBJ2-3
v_call: TRBV20-1
cdr3_aa: CSARAPDGTDTQYF

j_call: TRBJ2-3
v_call: TRBV20-1
cdr3_aa: CSGERENLFTDTQYF

j_call: TRBJ2-3
v_call: TRBV5-1
cdr3_aa: CASSLRVSGTDTQYF

j_call: TRBJ2-2
v_call: TRBV11-2
cdr3_aa: CASKNGGELFF

j_call: TRBJ2-1
v_call: TRBV24-1
cdr3_aa: CATSDPTPGPNYNEQFF

j_call: TRBJ2-3
v_call: TRBV5-4
cdr3_aa: CASSLVGESTDTQYF

j_call: TRBJ2-5
v_call: TRBV23-1
cdr3_aa: CASSPYRETQYF

j_call: TRBJ1-1
v_call: TRBV28
cdr3_aa: CASSIQGAYKVTEAFF

j_call: TRBJ2-3
v_call: TRBV7-2
cdr3_aa: CASSFTAGTLSTQYF

j_call: TRBJ2-5
v_call: TRBV13
cdr3_aa: CASSRTGAETQYF

j_call: TRBJ1-1
v_call: TRBV5-1
cdr3_aa: CASSPGSGRNTEAFF

j_call: TRBJ1-2
v_call: TRBV20-1
cdr3_aa: CSASRSTGTGYGYTF

j_call: TRBJ2-5
v_call: TRBV10-3
cdr3_aa: CAISESGMEKTQYF

j_call: TRBJ2-7
v_call: TRBV28
cdr3_aa: CASSLSALRRVRSYEQYF

j_call: TRBJ2-5
v_call: TRBV20-1
cdr3_aa: CSAREGSGGAWKTQYF

j_call: TRBJ1-5
v_call: TRBV20-1
cdr3_aa: CSARVGGQNNQPQHF

j_call: TRBJ2-2
v_call: TRBV5-1
cdr3_aa: CASRRVQNTGELFF

j_call: TRBJ2-1
v_call: TRBV5-6
cdr3_aa: CASSSGLPGGNEQFF

j_call: TRBJ1-5
v_call: TRBV20-1
cdr3_aa: CSASLGGNQPQHF

j_call: TRBJ1-2
v_call: TRBV12-3/TRBV12-4
cdr3_aa: CASKLRGGSYGYTF

j_call: TRBJ1-2
v_call: TRBV2
cdr3_aa: CASRDMGLTKYGYTF

j_call: TRBJ2-7
v_call: TRBV20-1
cdr3_aa: CSAPSGRYEQYF

j_call: TRBJ1-1
v_call: TRBV2
cdr3_aa: CASSGGGLGEAFF

j_call: TRBJ2-1
v_call: TRBV7-3
cdr3_aa: CASSPSGGARDEQFF

j_call: TRBJ2-5
v_call: TRBV6-5
cdr3_aa: CASSSGTGIGEETQYF

j_call: TRBJ1-1
v_call: TRBV7-2
cdr3_aa: CASSSRQQRF

j_call: TRBJ1-2
v_call: TRBV28
cdr3_aa: CASSFAGQDYGYTF

j_call: TRBJ2-7
v_call: TRBV5-1
cdr3_aa: CASSRSGSYEQYF

j_call: TRBJ2-3
v_call: TRBV9
cdr3_aa: CASSLVGTSGGYSTDTQYF

j_call: TRBJ2-7
v_call: TRBV11-2
cdr3_aa: CASSLTDSYEQYF